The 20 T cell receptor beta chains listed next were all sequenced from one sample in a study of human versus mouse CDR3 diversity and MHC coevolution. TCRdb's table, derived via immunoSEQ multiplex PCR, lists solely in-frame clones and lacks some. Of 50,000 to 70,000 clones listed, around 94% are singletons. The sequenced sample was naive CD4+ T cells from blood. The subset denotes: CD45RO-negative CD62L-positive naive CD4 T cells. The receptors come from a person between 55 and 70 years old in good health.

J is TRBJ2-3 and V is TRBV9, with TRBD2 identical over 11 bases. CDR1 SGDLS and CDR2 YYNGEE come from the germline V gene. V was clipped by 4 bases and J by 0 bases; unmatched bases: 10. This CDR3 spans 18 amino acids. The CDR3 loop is CASSTTGTSGFSTDTQYF. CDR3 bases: TGTGCCAGCAGCACAACCGGGACTAGCGGTTTTAGCACAGATACGCAGTATTTT.

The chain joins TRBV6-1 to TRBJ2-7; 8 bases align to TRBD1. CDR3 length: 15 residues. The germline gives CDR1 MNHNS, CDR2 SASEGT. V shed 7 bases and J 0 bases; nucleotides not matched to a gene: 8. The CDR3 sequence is CASKNTGTGSYEQYF. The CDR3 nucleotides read TGTGCCAGCAAAAACACCGGGACAGGCTCCTACGAGCAGTACTTC.

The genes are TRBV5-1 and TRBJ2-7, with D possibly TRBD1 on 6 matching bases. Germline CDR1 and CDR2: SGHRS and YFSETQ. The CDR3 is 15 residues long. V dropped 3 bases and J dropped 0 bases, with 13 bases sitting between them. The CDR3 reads CASSSGQGSSYEQYF. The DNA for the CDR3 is TGCGCCAGCAGCTCGGGGCAGGGGTCCTCCTACGAGCAGTACTTC.

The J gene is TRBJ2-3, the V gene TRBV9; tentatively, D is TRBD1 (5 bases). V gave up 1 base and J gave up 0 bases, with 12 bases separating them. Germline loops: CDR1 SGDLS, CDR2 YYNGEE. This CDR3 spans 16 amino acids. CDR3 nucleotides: TGTGCCAGCAGCGTACAGGGAAACCCTAGCACAGATACGCAGTATTTT. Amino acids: CASSVQGNPSTDTQYF.

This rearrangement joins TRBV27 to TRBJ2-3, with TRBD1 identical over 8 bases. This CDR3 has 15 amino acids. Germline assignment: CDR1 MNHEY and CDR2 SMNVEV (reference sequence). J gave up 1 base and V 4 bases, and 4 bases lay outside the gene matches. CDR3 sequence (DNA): TGTGCCAGCAGTTCTGGACAGGGAGGCACAGATACGCAGTATTTT. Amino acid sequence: CASSSGQGGTDTQYF.

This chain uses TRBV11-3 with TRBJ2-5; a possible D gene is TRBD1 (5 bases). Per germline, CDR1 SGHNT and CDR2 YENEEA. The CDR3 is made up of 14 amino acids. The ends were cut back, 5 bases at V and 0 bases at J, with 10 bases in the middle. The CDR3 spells CASSGRAYQETQYF. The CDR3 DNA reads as TGTGCCAGCAGCGGCAGGGCGTACCAAGAGACCCAGTACTTC. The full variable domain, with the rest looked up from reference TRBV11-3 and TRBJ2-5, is EAGVVQSPRYKIIEKKQPVAFWCNPISGHNTLYWYLQNLGQGPELLIRYENEEAVDDSQLPKDRFSAERLKGVDSTLKIQPAELGDSAVYLCASSGRAYQETQYFGPGTRLLVL.

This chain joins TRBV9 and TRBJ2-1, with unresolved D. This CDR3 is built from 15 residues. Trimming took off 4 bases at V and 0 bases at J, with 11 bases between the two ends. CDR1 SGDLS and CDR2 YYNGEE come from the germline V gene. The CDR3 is CASSPSPSSYNEQFF. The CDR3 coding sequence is TGTGCCAGCAGCCCTTCCCCGAGCTCCTACAATGAGCAGTTCTTC.

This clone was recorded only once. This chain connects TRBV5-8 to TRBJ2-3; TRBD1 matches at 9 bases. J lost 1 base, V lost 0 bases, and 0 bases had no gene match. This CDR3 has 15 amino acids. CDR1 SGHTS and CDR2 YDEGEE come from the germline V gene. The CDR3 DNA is TGTGCCAGCAGCTTGGGGACAGGGGGCACAGATACGCAGTATTTT. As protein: CASSLGTGGTDTQYF.

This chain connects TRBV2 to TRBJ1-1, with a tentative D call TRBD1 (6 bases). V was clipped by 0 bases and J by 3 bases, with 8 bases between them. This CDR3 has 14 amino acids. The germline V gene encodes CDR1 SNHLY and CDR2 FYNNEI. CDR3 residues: CASSEARGYTEAFF. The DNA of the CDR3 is TGTGCCAGCAGTGAAGCCAGGGGTTACACTGAAGCTTTCTTT.

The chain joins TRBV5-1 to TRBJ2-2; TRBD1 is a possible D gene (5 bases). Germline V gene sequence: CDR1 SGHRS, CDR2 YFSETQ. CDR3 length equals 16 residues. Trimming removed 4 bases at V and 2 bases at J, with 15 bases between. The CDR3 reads CASSKRGSQNTGELFF. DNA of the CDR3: TGCGCCAGCAGCAAAAGGGGATCCCAAAACACCGGGGAGCTGTTTTTT.

Written as DNA, the CDR3 is TGTGCCAGTAGTTCCCGGCGGAGTACCTACGAGCAGTACTTC. Translated: CASSSRRSTYEQYF. The chain combines TRBV19 with TRBJ2-7; D is uncertain. Germline V gene sequence: CDR1 LNHDA, CDR2 SQIVND (reference sequence). The CDR3 runs to 14 residues. Between the trimmed V and J ends, which lost 5 bases and 2 bases, there was a span of 13 bases. Looking up the rest from reference TRBV19 and TRBJ2-7 gives the full variable domain: DGGITQSPKYLFRKEGQNVTLSCEQNLNHDAMYWYRQDPGQGLRLIYYSQIVNDFQKGDIAEGYSVSREKKESFPLTVTSAQKNPTAFYLCASSSRRSTYEQYFGPGTRLTVT.

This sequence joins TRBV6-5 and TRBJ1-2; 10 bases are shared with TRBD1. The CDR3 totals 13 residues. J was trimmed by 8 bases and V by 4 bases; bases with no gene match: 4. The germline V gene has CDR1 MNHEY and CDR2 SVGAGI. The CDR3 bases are TGTGCCAGCAGTTTAGACAGGGGGCAGGGCTACACCTTC. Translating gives CASSLDRGQGYTF.

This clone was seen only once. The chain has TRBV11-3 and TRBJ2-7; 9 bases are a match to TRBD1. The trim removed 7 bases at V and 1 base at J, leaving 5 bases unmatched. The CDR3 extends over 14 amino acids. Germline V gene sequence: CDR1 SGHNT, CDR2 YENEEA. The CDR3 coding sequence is TGTGCCAGCATGTCCGGGACAGGGTCCTACGAGCAGTACTTC. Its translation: CASMSGTGSYEQYF.

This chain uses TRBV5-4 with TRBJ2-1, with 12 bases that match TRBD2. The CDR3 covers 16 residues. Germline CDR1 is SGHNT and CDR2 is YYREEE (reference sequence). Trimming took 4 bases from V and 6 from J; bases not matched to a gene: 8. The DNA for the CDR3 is TGTGCCAGCAGCCCAAGGACTAGCGGGGATTTCAATGAGCAGTTCTTC. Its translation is CASSPRTSGDFNEQFF.

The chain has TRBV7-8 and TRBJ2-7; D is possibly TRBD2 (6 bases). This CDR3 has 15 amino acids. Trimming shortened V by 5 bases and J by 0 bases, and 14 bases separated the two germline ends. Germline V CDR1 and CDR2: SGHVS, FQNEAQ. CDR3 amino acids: CASSLRDLSSYEQYF. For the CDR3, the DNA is TGTGCCAGCAGCCTCCGGGACTTAAGCTCCTACGAGCAGTACTTC.

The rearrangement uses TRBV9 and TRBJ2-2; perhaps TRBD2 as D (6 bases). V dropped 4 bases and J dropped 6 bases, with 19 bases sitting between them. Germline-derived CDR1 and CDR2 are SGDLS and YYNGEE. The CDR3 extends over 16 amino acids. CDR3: CASSPQGGESAGELFF. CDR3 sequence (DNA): TGTGCCAGCAGCCCCCAAGGCGGGGAGAGCGCCGGGGAGCTGTTTTTT. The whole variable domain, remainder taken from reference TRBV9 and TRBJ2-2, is DSGVTQTPKHLITATGQRVTLRCSPRSGDLSVYWYQQSLDQGLQFLIQYYNGEERAKGNILERFSAQQFPDLHSELNLSSLELGDSALYFCASSPQGGESAGELFFGEGSRLTVL.

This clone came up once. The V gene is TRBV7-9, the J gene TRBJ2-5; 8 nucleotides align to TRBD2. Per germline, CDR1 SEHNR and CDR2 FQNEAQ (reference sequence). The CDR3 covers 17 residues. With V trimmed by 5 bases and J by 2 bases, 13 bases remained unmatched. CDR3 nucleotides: TGTGCCAGCAGCCCTCCCGGGGGGGGCTGGGGACAAGAGACCCAGTACTTC. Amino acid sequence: CASSPPGGGWGQETQYF.

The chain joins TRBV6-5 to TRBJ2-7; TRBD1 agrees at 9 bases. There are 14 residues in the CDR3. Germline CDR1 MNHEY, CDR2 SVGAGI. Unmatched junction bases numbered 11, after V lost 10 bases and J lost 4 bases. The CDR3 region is CATVREQGAYEQYF. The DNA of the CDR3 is TGTGCCACCGTCCGTGAACAGGGGGCATACGAGCAGTACTTC.

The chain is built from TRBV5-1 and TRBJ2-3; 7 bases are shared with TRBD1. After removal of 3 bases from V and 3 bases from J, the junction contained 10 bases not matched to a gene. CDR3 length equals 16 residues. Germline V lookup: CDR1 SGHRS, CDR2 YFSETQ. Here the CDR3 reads CASSSSTGAVTDTQYF. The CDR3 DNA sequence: TGCGCCAGCAGCTCCTCTACAGGGGCGGTAACAGATACGCAGTATTTT. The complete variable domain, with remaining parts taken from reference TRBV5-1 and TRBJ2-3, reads KAGVTQTPRYLIKTRGQQVTLSCSPISGHRSVSWYQQTPGQGLQFLFEYFSETQRNKGNFPGRFSGRQFSNSRSEMNVSTLELGDSALYLCASSSSTGAVTDTQYFGPGTRLTVL.

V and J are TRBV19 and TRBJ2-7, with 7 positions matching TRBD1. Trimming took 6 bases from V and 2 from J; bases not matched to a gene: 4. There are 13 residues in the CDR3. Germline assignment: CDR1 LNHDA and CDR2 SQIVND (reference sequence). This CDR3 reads CASRRTGTYEQYF. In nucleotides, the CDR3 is TGTGCCAGTAGGCGGACAGGAACCTACGAGCAGTACTTC. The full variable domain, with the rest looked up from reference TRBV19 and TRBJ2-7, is DGGITQSPKYLFRKEGQNVTLSCEQNLNHDAMYWYRQDPGQGLRLIYYSQIVNDFQKGDIAEGYSVSREKKESFPLTVTSAQKNPTAFYLCASRRTGTYEQYFGPGTRLTVT.